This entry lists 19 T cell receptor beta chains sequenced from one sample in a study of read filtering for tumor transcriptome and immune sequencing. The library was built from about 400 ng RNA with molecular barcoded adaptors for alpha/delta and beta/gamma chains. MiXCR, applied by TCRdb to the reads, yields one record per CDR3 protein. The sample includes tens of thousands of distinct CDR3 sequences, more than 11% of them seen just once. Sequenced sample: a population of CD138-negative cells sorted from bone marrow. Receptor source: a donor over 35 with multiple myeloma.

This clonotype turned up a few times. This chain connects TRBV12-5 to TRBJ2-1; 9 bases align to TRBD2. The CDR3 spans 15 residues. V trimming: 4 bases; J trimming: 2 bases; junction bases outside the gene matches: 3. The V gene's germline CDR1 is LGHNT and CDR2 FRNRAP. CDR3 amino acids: CASGSLAGTYNEQFF. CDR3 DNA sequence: TGTGCTAGTGGTTCACTAGCGGGTACCTACAATGAGCAGTTCTTC.

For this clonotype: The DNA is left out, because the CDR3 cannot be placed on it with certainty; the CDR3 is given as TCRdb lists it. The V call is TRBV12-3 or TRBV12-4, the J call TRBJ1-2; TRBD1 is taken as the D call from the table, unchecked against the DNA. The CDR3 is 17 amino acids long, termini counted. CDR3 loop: CASSFFGAGSLSYGYTF.

CDR3 nucleotides: TGTGCCAGCAGCCCGGCAGGCCTCTCTGGAAACACCATATATTTT. Its translation: CASSPAGLSGNTIYF. V and J are TRBV9 and TRBJ1-3; D call uncertain. Trimming took off 4 bases at V and 0 bases at J, with 11 bases between the two ends. CDR3 length: 15 residues. CDR1 and CDR2 (germline): SGDLS, YYNGEE. The whole variable domain, filled in from reference TRBV9 and TRBJ1-3, reads DSGVTQTPKHLITATGQRVTLRCSPRSGDLSVYWYQQSLDQGLQFLIQYYNGEERAKGNILERFSAQQFPDLHSELNLSSLELGDSALYFCASSPAGLSGNTIYFGEGSWLTVV.

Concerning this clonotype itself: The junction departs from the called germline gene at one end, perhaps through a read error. The CDR3 loop reads CAGSQDWSSGGGYTF. In DNA, the CDR3 is TGCGCCGGCAGCCAAGATTGGAGTTCGGGGGGTGGCTACACCTTC. The chain is built from TRBV4-1 and TRBJ1-2, with D perhaps TRBD1 (5 bases). The CDR3 extends over 15 amino acids. Germline V gene data show CDR1 as MGHRA and CDR2 as YSYEKL.

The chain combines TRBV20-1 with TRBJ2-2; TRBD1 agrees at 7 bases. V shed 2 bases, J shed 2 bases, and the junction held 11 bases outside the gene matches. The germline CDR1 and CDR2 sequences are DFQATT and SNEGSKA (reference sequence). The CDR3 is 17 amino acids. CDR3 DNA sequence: TGCAGTGCTAGACCAAAAACCCCAGGGGGTAACACCGGGGAGCTGTTTTTT. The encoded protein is CSARPKTPGGNTGELFF.

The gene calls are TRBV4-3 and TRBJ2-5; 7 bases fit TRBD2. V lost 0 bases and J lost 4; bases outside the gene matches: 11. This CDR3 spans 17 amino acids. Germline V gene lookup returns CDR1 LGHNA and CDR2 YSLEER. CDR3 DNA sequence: TGCGCCAGCAGCCAAGATGTAACTGCGGGAGTGGGAGAGACCCAGTACTTC. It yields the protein CASSQDVTAGVGETQYF.

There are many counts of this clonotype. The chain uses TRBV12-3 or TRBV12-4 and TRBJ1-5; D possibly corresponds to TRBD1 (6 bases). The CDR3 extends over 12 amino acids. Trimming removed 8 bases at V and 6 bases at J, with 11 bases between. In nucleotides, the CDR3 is TGTGCCAGCGGCGAGGGGGGTCAGCCCCAGCATTTT. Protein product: CASGEGGQPQHF.

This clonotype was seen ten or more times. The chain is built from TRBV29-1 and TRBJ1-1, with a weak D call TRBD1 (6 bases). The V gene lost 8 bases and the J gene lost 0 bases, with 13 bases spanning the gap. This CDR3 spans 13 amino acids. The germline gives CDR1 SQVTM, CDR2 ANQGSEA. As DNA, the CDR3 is TGCAGCCCAGGGCCAGGGGTGAACACTGAAGCTTTCTTT. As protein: CSPGPGVNTEAFF.

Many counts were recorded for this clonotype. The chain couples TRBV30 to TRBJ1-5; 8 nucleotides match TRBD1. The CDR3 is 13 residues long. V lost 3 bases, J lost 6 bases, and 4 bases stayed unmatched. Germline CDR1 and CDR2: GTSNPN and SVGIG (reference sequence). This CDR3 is CAWSKGQAQPQHF. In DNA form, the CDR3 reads TGTGCCTGGAGCAAGGGACAGGCTCAGCCCCAGCATTTT.

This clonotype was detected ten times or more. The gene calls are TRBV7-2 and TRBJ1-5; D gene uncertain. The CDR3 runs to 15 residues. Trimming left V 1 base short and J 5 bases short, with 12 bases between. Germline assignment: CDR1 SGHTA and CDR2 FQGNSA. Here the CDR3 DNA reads TGTGCCAGCAGCTTAGTACAGAGCCGCGATCAGCCCCAGCATTTT. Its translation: CASSLVQSRDQPQHF.

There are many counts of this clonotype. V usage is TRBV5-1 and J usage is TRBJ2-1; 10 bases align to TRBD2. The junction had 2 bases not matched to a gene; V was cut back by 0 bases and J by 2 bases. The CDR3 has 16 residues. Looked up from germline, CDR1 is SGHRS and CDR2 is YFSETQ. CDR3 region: CASSLGSGGAYNEQFF. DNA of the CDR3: TGCGCCAGCAGCTTGGGCAGCGGGGGGGCCTACAATGAGCAGTTCTTC.

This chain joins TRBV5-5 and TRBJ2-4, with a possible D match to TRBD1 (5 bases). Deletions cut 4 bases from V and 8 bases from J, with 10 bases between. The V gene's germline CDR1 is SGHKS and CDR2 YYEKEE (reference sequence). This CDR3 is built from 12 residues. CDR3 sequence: CASSGRVHIQYF. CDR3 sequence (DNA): TGTGCCAGCAGCGGCAGGGTTCACATTCAGTACTTC.

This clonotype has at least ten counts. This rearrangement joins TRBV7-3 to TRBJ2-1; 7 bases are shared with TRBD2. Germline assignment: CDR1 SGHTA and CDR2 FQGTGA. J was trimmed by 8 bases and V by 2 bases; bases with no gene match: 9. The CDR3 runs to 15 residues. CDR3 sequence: CASSLLGGRVDEQFF. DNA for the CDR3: TGTGCCAGCAGCTTATTGGGCGGGAGAGTTGATGAGCAGTTCTTC. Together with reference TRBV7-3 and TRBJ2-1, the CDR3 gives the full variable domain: GAGVSQTPSNKVTEKGKYVELRCDPISGHTALYWYRQSLGQGPEFLIYFQGTGAADDSGLPNDRFFAVRPEGSVSTLKIQRTERGDSAVYLCASSLLGGRVDEQFFGPGTRLTVL.

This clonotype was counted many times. The CDR3: CASSFMTSGRTLKETQYF. In nucleotides, the CDR3 is TGTGCCAGCAGCTTTATGACTAGCGGGAGGACGTTGAAAGAGACCCAGTACTTC. The chain couples TRBV7-2 to TRBJ2-5, with 13 bases lining up with TRBD2. Per the germline V gene, CDR1 is SGHTA and CDR2 is FQGNSA. V shed 3 bases, J shed 3 bases, and the junction held 10 bases outside the gene matches. The CDR3 contains 18 residues.

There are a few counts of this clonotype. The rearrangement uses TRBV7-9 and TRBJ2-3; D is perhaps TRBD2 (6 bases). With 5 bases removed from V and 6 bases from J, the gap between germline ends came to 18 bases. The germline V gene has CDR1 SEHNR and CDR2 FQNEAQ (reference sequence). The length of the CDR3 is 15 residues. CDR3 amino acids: CASSPPTAGRDTQYF. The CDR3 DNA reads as TGTGCCAGCAGCCCCCCGACTGCGGGGAGGGATACGCAGTATTTT.

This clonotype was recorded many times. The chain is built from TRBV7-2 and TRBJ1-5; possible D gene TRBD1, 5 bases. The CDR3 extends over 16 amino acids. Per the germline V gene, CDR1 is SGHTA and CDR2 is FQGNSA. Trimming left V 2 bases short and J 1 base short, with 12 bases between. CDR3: CASSLFRAGSNQPQHF. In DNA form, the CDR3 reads TGTGCCAGCAGCTTATTCAGGGCAGGGAGCAATCAGCCCCAGCATTTT.

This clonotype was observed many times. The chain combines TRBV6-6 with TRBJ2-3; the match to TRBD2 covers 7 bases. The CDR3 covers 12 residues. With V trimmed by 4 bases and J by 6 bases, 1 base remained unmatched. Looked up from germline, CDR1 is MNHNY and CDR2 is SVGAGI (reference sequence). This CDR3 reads CASSFGRDTQYF. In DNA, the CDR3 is TGTGCCAGCAGTTTCGGGAGGGATACGCAGTATTTT.

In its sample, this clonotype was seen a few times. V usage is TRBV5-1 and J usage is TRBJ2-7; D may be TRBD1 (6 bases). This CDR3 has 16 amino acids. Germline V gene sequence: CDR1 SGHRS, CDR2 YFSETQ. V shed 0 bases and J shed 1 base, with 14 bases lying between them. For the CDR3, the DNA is TGCGCCAGCAGCTTGGCGAGTGGGGGCCGATCCTACGAGCAGTACTTC. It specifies CASSLASGGRSYEQYF.

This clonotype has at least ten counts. The CDR3 region is CSADRARGELFF. CDR3 bases: TGCAGTGCTGACAGGGCTAGAGGGGAGCTGTTTTTT. The chain couples TRBV20-1 to TRBJ2-2, with 7 bases fitting TRBD1. The V gene's germline CDR1 is DFQATT and CDR2 SNEGSKA (reference sequence). The CDR3 is 12 amino acids. After removal of 5 bases from V and 8 bases from J, the junction contained 5 bases not matched to a gene.